Listed below are T cell receptor beta chains from one sample, sequenced in a study of PD-1 blockade in classical Hodgkin lymphoma. The data were produced by immunoSEQ multiplex PCR, yet TCRdb's version contains in-frame clones alone and is incomplete. The sample lists approximately 100,000 clones, about 83% occurring once. Material: peripheral blood mononuclear cells (PBMCs), obtained before the fourth cycle of nivolumab. These receptors were collected from a human donor with classical Hodgkin lymphoma. The CDR3 runs from the conserved cysteine through the conserved F or W. The D gene is left open where the match is weak. Only some rows state a clone size, as once, few, many or a class for expanded clones.

clone_size,v_call,j_call,d_call,cdr3_aa,cdr3_nt
-,TRBV11-2,TRBJ2-2,-,CASSLKVGTGELFF,TGTGCCAGCAGCTTAAAAGTGGGCACCGGGGAGCTGTTTTTT
-,TRBV19,TRBJ2-5,-,CASSARLRQETQYF,TGTGCCAGTAGTGCCCGACTACGCCAAGAGACCCAGTACTTC
once,TRBV5-5,TRBJ1-5,-,CASTREGGGGQPQHF,TGTGCCAGCACCCGCGAGGGAGGGGGTGGACAGCCCCAGCATTTT
-,TRBV19,TRBJ2-1,TRBD1,CASRISPGQGSNEQFF,TGTGCCAGTAGGATCTCTCCGGGACAGGGAAGCAATGAGCAGTTCTTC
-,TRBV14,TRBJ2-5,-,CASSPLTASVKTQYF,TGTGCCAGCAGCCCCCTCACGGCTAGCGTAAAGACCCAGTACTTC
-,TRBV2,TRBJ2-3,TRBD1,CASSAWDSTPDTQYF,TGTGCCAGCAGTGCTTGGGACAGCACCCCAGATACGCAGTATTTT
-,TRBV28,TRBJ1-3,-,CASSRQVSGNTIYF,TGTGCCAGCAGTAGACAGGTCTCTGGAAACACCATATATTTT
-,TRBV12-5,TRBJ2-7,TRBD2,CASGLVKSGRAVEQYF,TGTGCTAGTGGTTTGGTCAAAAGCGGGAGGGCCGTCGAGCAGTACTTC
once,TRBV19,TRBJ2-7,TRBD2,CASSPGLAGGSYEQYF,TGTGCCAGTAGTCCCGGACTAGCGGGAGGCTCCTACGAGCAGTACTTC
-,TRBV5-1,TRBJ1-1,-,CASSWAAVDTEAFF,TGCGCCAGCAGCTGGGCAGCCGTGGACACTGAAGCTTTCTTT
-,TRBV12-2,TRBJ2-7,-,CASRLAAAGTGAYEQYF,TGTGCAAGTCGCTTAGCTGCGGCCGGGACAGGGGCCTACGAGCAGTACTTC
once,TRBV19,TRBJ2-6,-,CASSIPGANVLTF,TGTGCCAGTAGTATACCTGGGGCCAACGTCCTGACTTTC
-,TRBV18,TRBJ1-1,-,CASSPDLNTEAFF,TGTGCCAGCTCACCAGACTTGAACACTGAAGCTTTCTTT
once,TRBV5-4,TRBJ1-2,TRBD1,CASSLGTGGVFGYTF,TGTGCCAGCAGCCTCGGGACAGGGGGCGTTTTTGGCTACACCTTC
-,TRBV28,TRBJ2-5,-,CASSGGAGVWETQYF,TGTGCCAGCAGCGGGGGCGCGGGAGTGTGGGAGACCCAGTACTTC
once,TRBV19,TRBJ2-7,TRBD1,CASSWGQGYEQYF,TGTGCCAGTAGTTGGGGACAGGGTTACGAGCAGTACTTC
few,TRBV25-1,TRBJ2-1,-,CASSGAYNEQFF,TGTGCCAGCAGTGGAGCCTACAATGAGCAGTTCTTC
-,TRBV5-6,TRBJ2-1,-,CASSPGRAVSYNEQFF,TGTGCCAGCAGTCCCGGGCGGGCGGTCTCCTACAATGAGCAGTTCTTC
-,TRBV2,TRBJ2-3,TRBD2,CASSVLSGTDTQYF,TGTGCCAGCAGTGTCCTTAGCGGGACAGATACGCAGTATTTT
-,TRBV5-1,TRBJ2-7,TRBD2,CASSPRTSGRFQYF,TGCGCCAGCAGCCCTAGGACTAGCGGGAGGTTTCAGTACTTC
-,TRBV28,TRBJ1-5,-,CASSSPRGSNQPQHF,TGTGCCAGCAGTTCCCCTCGGGGCAGCAATCAGCCCCAGCATTTT
-,TRBV5-1,TRBJ1-2,-,CASSQDGSNYGYTF,TGCGCCAGCAGCCAGGACGGAAGTAACTATGGCTACACCTTC
few,TRBV16,TRBJ2-7,TRBD1,CASSQIGTGVEEQYF,TGTGCCAGCAGCCAAATTGGGACAGGGGTGGAGGAGCAGTACTTC
-,TRBV11-3,TRBJ2-3,-,CASSPGGGGRKDTQYF,TGTGCCAGCAGCCCAGGTGGTGGGGGGCGGAAGGATACGCAGTATTTT
-,TRBV27,TRBJ2-3,-,CASTVDLGGTDTQYF,TGTGCCAGCACCGTGGACCTCGGCGGCACAGATACGCAGTATTTT
-,TRBV25-1,TRBJ2-5,TRBD1,CASSEYFSTGMEETQYF,TGTGCCAGCAGTGAATACTTTTCGACAGGGATGGAGGAGACCCAGTACTTC
-,TRBV19,TRBJ1-2,-,CASTRGSLSNYGYTF,TGTGCCAGTACCCGGGGGTCATTGAGTAACTATGGCTACACCTTC